These 8 T cell receptor beta chains share one sample of origin, sequenced in a study of T cells in Graves' hyperthyroidism and ophthalmopathy. Amplification yielded TCR beta CDR3 regions, with RNA transcripts as the source. Initially, a first-round RT-PCR of the TCR CDR3 employed the HTBI primer set. TCRdb reanalysed the multiplex PCR reads using MiXCR and keeps one entry per CDR3 protein. The sample consists of roughly 570,000 distinct CDR3 sequences, under 60% of them appearing once. The material sequenced was peripheral blood or thyroid tissue (not recorded which). The receptor set was obtained from a young woman with Graves' hyperthyroidism.

CDR3 sequence reads: CASSSKRGTGGQETQYF. As DNA, the CDR3 is TGTGCCAGCAGCTCGAAGCGGGGGACAGGGGGCCAAGAGACCCAGTACTTC. V gene TRBV7-9 combines with J gene TRBJ2-5; 11 bases align to TRBD1. CDR1 SEHNR and CDR2 FQNEAQ come from the germline V gene (reference sequence). Trimming took 4 bases from V and 1 from J; bases not matched to a gene: 8. The CDR3 is 17 amino acids.

This clonotype has a count of ten or more. The V call is TRBV7-9, the J call TRBJ2-2, with D maybe TRBD1 (6 bases). This CDR3 has 14 amino acids. Germline lookup yields CDR1 SEHNR and CDR2 FQNEAQ (reference sequence). Trimming stripped 5 bases from V and 5 bases from J, with 12 bases between. CDR3 nucleotide sequence: TGTGCCAGCAGCCACAGGGATTCAACCGGGGAGCTGTTTTTT. Its protein product is CASSHRDSTGELFF.

The chain couples TRBV15 to TRBJ2-7; possible D gene TRBD1, 6 bases. The CDR3 runs 15 residues. Germline V gene data show CDR1 as LNHNV and CDR2 as YYDKDF (reference sequence). Trimming shortened V by 3 bases and J by 0 bases, and 12 bases separated the two germline ends. DNA of the CDR3: TGTGCCACCAGCAGTTGGACAGCGAGCTCCTACGAGCAGTACTTC. Translation gives CATSSWTASSYEQYF.

The chain has TRBV15 and TRBJ1-1; a weak D match, TRBD1 (6 bases). Germline values: CDR1 LNHNV, CDR2 YYDKDF (reference sequence). This CDR3 has 15 amino acids. The germline V and J ends were trimmed by 9 bases and 5 bases, with 22 bases remaining between them. The chain's CDR3 is CATHRYAGVGTEAFF. The CDR3 DNA reads TGTGCCACACACAGATACGCAGGGGTAGGAACTGAAGCTTTCTTT.

V usage is TRBV7-3 and J usage is TRBJ2-2; D not resolved. V was clipped by 2 bases and J by 0 bases, with 13 bases between them. The germline V gene encodes CDR1 SGHTA and CDR2 FQGTGA. The CDR3 loop spans 17 amino acids. CDR3 in DNA: TGTGCCAGCAGCTTAGACCCCGTGAGATCGAACACCGGGGAGCTGTTTTTT. Amino acid sequence: CASSLDPVRSNTGELFF.

This clonotype was counted a few times. V and J are TRBV29-1 and TRBJ2-1; D is undetermined. This CDR3 has 14 amino acids. V lost 7 bases to trimming and J lost 6 bases, with 19 bases between them. CDR1 SQVTM and CDR2 ANQGSEA come from the germline V gene. The CDR3 DNA follows: TGCAGCGGTCTGTGGACGAAGCGCACCAATGAGCAGTTCTTC. Protein: CSGLWTKRTNEQFF.

Comments on this clonotype: This CDR3 is missing its conserved last phenylalanine or tryptophan, likely due to a read error. It is unclear where the CDR3 begins or ends on the DNA, so no DNA is shown, and the CDR3 is as TCRdb lists it. The V call is TRBV10-3, the J call TRBJ2-2; TRBD1 is the table's D call, not checked against the DNA. Per the germline V gene, CDR1 is ENHRY and CDR2 is SYGVKD. The CDR3 contains 10 residues when both ends are counted. CDR3 sequence reads: CAISEGQRFS.

In regard to this clonotype: The junction departs from germline at one end; a sequencing error may be responsible. The V call is TRBV18, the J call TRBJ2-2, with 10 positions matching TRBD2. Per germline, CDR1 KGHSH and CDR2 LQKENI. The CDR3 is made up of 15 amino acids. CDR3 residues: CAGSPASGSLGELFF. DNA for the CDR3: TGTGCCGGCTCACCGGCTAGCGGGAGTCTAGGGGAGCTGTTTTTT.